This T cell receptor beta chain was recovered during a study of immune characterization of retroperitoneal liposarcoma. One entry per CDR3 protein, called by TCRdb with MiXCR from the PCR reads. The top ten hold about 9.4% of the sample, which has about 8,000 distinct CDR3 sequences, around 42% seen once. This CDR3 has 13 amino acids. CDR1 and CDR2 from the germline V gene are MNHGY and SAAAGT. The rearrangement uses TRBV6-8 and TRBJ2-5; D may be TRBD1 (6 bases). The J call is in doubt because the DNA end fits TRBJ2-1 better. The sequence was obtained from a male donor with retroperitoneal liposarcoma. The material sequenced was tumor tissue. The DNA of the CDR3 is TGTGCCAGCAGTTACACAGGGAACAATGAGCAGTTCTTC. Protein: CASSYTGNNEQFF.